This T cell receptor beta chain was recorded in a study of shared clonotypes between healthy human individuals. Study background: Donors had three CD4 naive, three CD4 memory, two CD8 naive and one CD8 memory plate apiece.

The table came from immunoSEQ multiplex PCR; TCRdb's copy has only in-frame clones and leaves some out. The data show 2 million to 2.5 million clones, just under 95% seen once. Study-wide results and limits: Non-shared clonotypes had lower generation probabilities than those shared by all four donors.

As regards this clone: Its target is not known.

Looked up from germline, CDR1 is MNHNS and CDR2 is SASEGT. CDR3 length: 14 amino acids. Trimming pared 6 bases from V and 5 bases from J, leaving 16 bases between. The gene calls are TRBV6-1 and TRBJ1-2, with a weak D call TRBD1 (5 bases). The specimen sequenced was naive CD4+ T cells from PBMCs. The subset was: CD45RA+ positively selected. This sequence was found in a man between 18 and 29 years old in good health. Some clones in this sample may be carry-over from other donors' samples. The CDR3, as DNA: TGTGCCAGCAGAGTTACCGGGACGGGATATGGCTACACCTTC. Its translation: CASRVTGTGYGYTF.